This is a list of T cell receptor beta chains from one sample in a study of follicular helper T cells after annual influenza vaccination. Clones were sequenced by immunoSEQ multiplex PCR, and TCRdb holds only the in-frame ones, with some missing. The sample records over 25,000 clones, approximately 80% being singletons. The sample in question was CXCR5+ CD38- circulating T follicular helper cells from blood, obtained on the day of influenza vaccination. Receptors were obtained from an adult who received the influenza vaccine. Each CDR3 is given with its conserved first and last residue. D genes are given only for firm matches. A clone size is listed for some rows: how often the clone was seen (once, few, many), or a class if it is expanded.

v_call	d_call	j_call	clone_size	cdr3_nt	cdr3_aa
TRBV15	NA	TRBJ1-5	NA	TGTGCCACCAGCAGGCAGAGAGCGCCCACTCAGCCCCAGCATTTT	CATSRQRAPTQPQHF
TRBV30	TRBD1	TRBJ2-2	NA	TGTGCCTGGAGTGGGCAGGGGGCCGGGGAGCTGTTTTTT	CAWSGQGAGELFF
TRBV6-5	TRBD2	TRBJ2-7	NA	TGTGCCAGCAGTTACTCCCTAGCGGGAGTTTACGAGCAGTACTTC	CASSYSLAGVYEQYF
TRBV6-5	NA	TRBJ2-5	NA	TGTGCCAGCAGTTACTCGAGCGCGGGGCGGGAGACCCAGTACTTC	CASSYSSAGRETQYF
TRBV7-9	TRBD1	TRBJ2-2	NA	TGTGCCAGCAGCGACGACAGGGGAGGATCCACCGGGGAGCTGTTTTTT	CASSDDRGGSTGELFF
TRBV2	TRBD2	TRBJ2-2	NA	TGTGCCAGCAGTTTTGGCGGGAGATACACCGGGGAGCTGTTTTTT	CASSFGGRYTGELFF
TRBV7-3	TRBD2	TRBJ2-3	NA	TGTGCCAGCAGCGGGACTAGCGGGGGCGCAGATACGCAGTATTTT	CASSGTSGGADTQYF
TRBV19	NA	TRBJ1-5	NA	TGTGCCAGTAGCATAGACCCACAAATCTCATGGCCCCAGCATTTT	CASSIDPQISWPQHF
TRBV28	TRBD1	TRBJ1-2	NA	TGTGCCAGCAGTTCCACAGGGGGAGGGACCTTC	CASSSTGGGTF
TRBV5-1	TRBD2	TRBJ2-1	NA	TGCGCCAGCAGTCGGCGGGAGGGATCTGGGGGTGAGCAGTTCTTC	CASSRREGSGGEQFF
TRBV28	NA	TRBJ2-7	once	TGTGCCAGCAGTTTAAACCAGGGCCACTACGAGCAGTACTTC	CASSLNQGHYEQYF
TRBV18	NA	TRBJ1-2	NA	TGTGCCAGCTCACTGGCACCCATAAACTATGGCTACACCTTC	CASSLAPINYGYTF
TRBV27	NA	TRBJ2-2	NA	TGTGCCAGCTCGTGGGGCCCCACCGGGGAGCTGTTTTTT	CASSWGPTGELFF
TRBV5-1	TRBD2	TRBJ2-3	NA	TGCGCCAGCAGCTTGGAGGCGGGGGGCGTCACAGATACGCAGTATTTT	CASSLEAGGVTDTQYF
TRBV21-1	NA	TRBJ1-4	NA	TGTGCCAGCAGCAAAAGAGGAGGCACCGGAATACAGAGTGAAAAACTGTTTTTT	CASSKRGGTGIQSEKLFF
TRBV30	NA	TRBJ1-5	NA	TGTGCCTGGAAGAGAGGGAATCAGCCCCAGCATTTT	CAWKRGNQPQHF
TRBV15	NA	TRBJ2-1	once	TGTGCCACCAGCAGAGATCTGAGGAGGCAGTTCTTC	CATSRDLRRQFF
TRBV5-1	NA	TRBJ1-1	NA	TGCGCCAGCAGCTTGGCAAACAGGGCTGGCACTGAAGCTTTCTTT	CASSLANRAGTEAFF
TRBV30	NA	TRBJ2-2	NA	TGTGCCTGGAGCACACCGACAGTCTCCGGGGAGCTGTTTTTT	CAWSTPTVSGELFF
TRBV5-1	NA	TRBJ1-1	NA	TGCGCCAGCAGCCCGCGGGACGTCACTGGGGGGGCTTTCTTT	CASSPRDVTGGAFF
TRBV5-1	TRBD2	TRBJ2-2	NA	TGCGCCAGCAGCTTGGCCAGGGGGGCCGTTGGGACTAGCACTGGCGGGGAGCTGCTTTTT	CASSLARGAVGTSTGGELLF
TRBV7-8	NA	TRBJ2-4	NA	TGTGCCAGCAGCTTAGGAGCGGCCAAAAACATTCAGTACTTC	CASSLGAAKNIQYF
TRBV6-6	NA	TRBJ2-1	NA	TGTGCCAGCAGTTACTTCCAAGCGGAAGAGCAGTTCTTC	CASSYFQAEEQFF
TRBV7-8	TRBD2	TRBJ2-7	NA	TGTGCCAGCAGCCCCCAGGATAGTCGGCTGGGGGGGGTTAAAGACGAGCAGTACTTC	CASSPQDSRLGGVKDEQYF
TRBV21-1	NA	TRBJ1-6	NA	TGTGCCATTAACAGGGAAGCCCTCTATAATTCACCCCTCCACTTT	CAINREALYNSPLHF
TRBV6-5	TRBD1	TRBJ1-1	NA	TGTGCCAGCAGTTACCCCCAGGGGGGATCTGAAGCTTTCTTT	CASSYPQGGSEAFF
TRBV6-1	NA	TRBJ1-2	NA	TGTGCCAGCAGTGGACAGCTGATGGATGGCTACACCTTC	CASSGQLMDGYTF
TRBV15	NA	TRBJ1-5	NA	TGTGCCACCCGGGGGGGCCCGTCAGGGCCCCAGCATTTT	CATRGGPSGPQHF
TRBV4-1	NA	TRBJ1-6	NA	TGCGCCAGCAGCCAAACGGATTCACCCCTCCACTTT	CASSQTDSPLHF
TRBV5-1	NA	TRBJ2-1	NA	TGCGCCAGCAGTGGGCAGGCCTACTACAATGAGCAGTTCTTC	CASSGQAYYNEQFF
TRBV29-1	TRBD1	TRBJ1-2	NA	TGCAGCGTTGACCCCGACAGGGTTGTGGGCTACACCTTC	CSVDPDRVVGYTF
TRBV5-5	TRBD1	TRBJ1-2	NA	TGTGCCAGCAGCTCCAGGACAGGGCCATCCTATGGCTACACCTTC	CASSSRTGPSYGYTF